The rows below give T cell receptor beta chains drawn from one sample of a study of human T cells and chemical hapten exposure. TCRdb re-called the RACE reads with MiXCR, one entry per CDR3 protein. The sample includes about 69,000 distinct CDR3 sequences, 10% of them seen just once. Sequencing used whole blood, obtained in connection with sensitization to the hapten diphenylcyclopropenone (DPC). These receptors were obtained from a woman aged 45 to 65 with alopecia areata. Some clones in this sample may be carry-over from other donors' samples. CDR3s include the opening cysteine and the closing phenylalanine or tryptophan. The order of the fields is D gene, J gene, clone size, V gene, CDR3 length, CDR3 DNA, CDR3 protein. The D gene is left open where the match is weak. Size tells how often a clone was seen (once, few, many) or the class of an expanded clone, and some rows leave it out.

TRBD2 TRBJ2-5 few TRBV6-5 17 TGTGCCAGCAGTTACCTTGGGACTAGCGGTTACCAAGAGACCCAGTACTTC CASSYLGTSGYQETQYF
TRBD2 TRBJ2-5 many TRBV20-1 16 TGCAGTGCTAGCCATACGACTAGCGTAACGAAAGAGACCCAGTACTTC CSASHTTSVTKETQYF
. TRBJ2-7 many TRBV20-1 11 TGCAGTGCCTCCGGTCCTGAATTGTCGTACTTC CSASGPELSYF
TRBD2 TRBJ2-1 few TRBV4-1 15 TGCGCCAGCAGCCAAGTAGCGGGGGGCTACAATGAGCAGTTCTTC CASSQVAGGYNEQFF
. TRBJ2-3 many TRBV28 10 TGTGCCACCTCGTTGGATACGCAGTATTTT CATSLDTQYF
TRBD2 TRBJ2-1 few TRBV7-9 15 TGTGCCAGCAGCTTAGCGGGAGGGCTAGGCAATGAGCAGTTCTTC CASSLAGGLGNEQFF
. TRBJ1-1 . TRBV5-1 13 TGCGCCAGCGCCTTCCAAGAGAACACTGAAGCTTTCTTT CASAFQENTEAFF
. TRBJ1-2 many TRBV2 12 TGTGCCAGCACCGCGACAGAGGGGACGCGGACCTTC CASTATEGTRTF
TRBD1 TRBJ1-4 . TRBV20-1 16 TGCAGTGCTAGGACAGGGGAGGGGCGGACTAATGAAAAACTGTTTTTT CSARTGEGRTNEKLFF
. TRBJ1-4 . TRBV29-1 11 TGCAGCGTTGAACAAGGAGAAAAACTGTTTTTT CSVEQGEKLFF
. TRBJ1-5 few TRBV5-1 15 TGCGCCAGCAGTTTCGCCGGGGAGAGAAATCAGCCCCAGCATTTT CASSFAGERNQPQHF
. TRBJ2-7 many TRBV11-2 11 TGTGCCAGCACAGCTACCTACGAGCAGTACTTC CASTATYEQYF
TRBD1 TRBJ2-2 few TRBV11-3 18 TGTGCCAGCAGCTTGAATATCGGGACAGGGTCGAACACCGGGGAGCTGTTTTTT CASSLNIGTGSNTGELFF
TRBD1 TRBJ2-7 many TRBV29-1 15 TGCAGCGCCCGACAGGGATTGCCCCAAACCTACGAGCAGTACTTC CSARQGLPQTYEQYF
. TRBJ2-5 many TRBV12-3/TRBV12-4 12 TGTGCCAGCAGTGTAATCCAAGAGACCCAGTACTTC CASSVIQETQYF
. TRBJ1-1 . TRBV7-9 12 TGTGCCAGCAGCTTGTACGTCACTGAAGCTTTCTTT CASSLYVTEAFF
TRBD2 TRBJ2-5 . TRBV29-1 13 TGCAGCGTTGACGGGGCTAGCGGGATGGCCCAGTACTTC CSVDGASGMAQYF
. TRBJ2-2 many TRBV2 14 TGTGCCAGCAGCCTCGGGAGAAACACCGGGGAGCTGTTTTTT CASSLGRNTGELFF
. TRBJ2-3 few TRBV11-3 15 TGTGCCAGCAGCTTAGAGGGCTCCTCTGGAGATACGCAGTATTTT CASSLEGSSGDTQYF
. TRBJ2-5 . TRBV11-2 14 TGTGCCAGCACCCCGATTAGTAGGAAAGAGACCCAGTACTTC CASTPISRKETQYF
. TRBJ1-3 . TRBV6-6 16 TGTGCCAGCAGTTACCCCGCCGAAGCCTCTGGAAACACCATATATTTT CASSYPAEASGNTIYF
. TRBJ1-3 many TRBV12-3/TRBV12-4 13 TGTGCCAGCGGGAGTCCATCTGGAAACACCATATATTTT CASGSPSGNTIYF
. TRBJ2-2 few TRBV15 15 TGTGCCACCAGCAGAGCTGGAGGTTACACCGGGGAGCTGTTTTTT CATSRAGGYTGELFF
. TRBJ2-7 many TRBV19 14 TGTGCCAGTAGTACTCAAAATTTTCCTGACGAGCAGTACTTC CASSTQNFPDEQYF
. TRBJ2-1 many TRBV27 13 TGTGCCAGCACCAACCCCAGTGACAATGAGCAGTTCTTC CASTNPSDNEQFF
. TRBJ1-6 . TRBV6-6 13 TGTGCCAGCGGCACAGGGCGCAATTCACCCCTCCACTTT CASGTGRNSPLHF
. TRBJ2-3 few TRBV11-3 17 TGTGCCAGCAGCTTAGATGGTGGCGGACGTAGCACAGATACGCAGTATTTT CASSLDGGGRSTDTQYF